The rows below give T cell receptor beta chains drawn from one sample of a study of glioma-infiltrating T cells. MiXCR, run by TCRdb on the multiplex PCR reads, gives a single entry per CDR3 protein. The sample carries more than 300,000 distinct CDR3 sequences, 41% recorded once. What was sequenced was glioma tissue, nonneoplastic brain tissue, or PBMCs (not recorded which). The receptors stem from a human donor with low-grade glioma or glioblastoma, undergoing nonglioma brain surgery, or in good health (not recorded which). The CDR3 runs from the conserved cysteine through the conserved F or W. Each record gives: D gene, V gene, clone size, J gene, CDR3 DNA, CDR3 protein. A D gene is named only where the DNA matches it firmly. Expanded clones get a size class; other rows say once, few or many, or leave the size out.

TRBD1	TRBV20-1	many	TRBJ1-1	TGCAGTGCTAGAGTCGGGACAGGGAACACTGAAGCTTTCTTT	CSARVGTGNTEAFF
.	TRBV10-3	.	TRBJ1-5	TGTGCCATCAGTGATTCGGGTGGGAATCAGCCCCAGCATTTT	CAISDSGGNQPQHF
TRBD2	TRBV4-3	many	TRBJ2-3	TGCGCCAGCAGCCAAGTACTAGCGGGAGGCGCAGATACGCAGTATTTT	CASSQVLAGGADTQYF
TRBD2	TRBV12-3/TRBV12-4	.	TRBJ2-7	TGTGCCAGCAGCCCGGGCCGGACTAGCGGTTACTACGAGCAGTACTTC	CASSPGRTSGYYEQYF
TRBD1	TRBV20-1	.	TRBJ1-2	TGCAGTGCTAGACCTACGACAGGGTATGGCCACACCTTC	CSARPTTGYGHTF
TRBD2	TRBV20-1	.	TRBJ2-1	TGCAGTGTCAGGGGAGCGGGAGTCTACAATGAGCAGTTCTTC	CSVRGAGVYNEQFF
TRBD1	TRBV28	many	TRBJ2-7	TGTGCCAGCAGTGAACCGGGACAGGGCAGCCACGAGCAGTACTTC	CASSEPGQGSHEQYF
TRBD1	TRBV4-1	once	TRBJ2-3	TGCGCCAGCAGACAATTGACAGGGTCAGATACGCAGTATTTT	CASRQLTGSDTQYF
.	TRBV20-1	few	TRBJ2-2	TGCAGTGGGACCAGGGCCGGGGAGCTGTTTTTT	CSGTRAGELFF
.	TRBV6-5	.	TRBJ1-2	TGTGCCAGCAGTTACTGGGCGGCGGATGGCTACACCTTC	CASSYWAADGYTF
.	TRBV10-3	.	TRBJ2-7	TGTGCCATCAGTGAGTCGTGGAGTTACGAGCAGTACTTC	CAISESWSYEQYF
TRBD2	TRBV20-1	.	TRBJ2-3	TGCAGTGCTCAACTAGCGGGGAGCACAGATACGCAGTGTTTT	CSAQLAGSTDTQCF
.	TRBV7-8	.	TRBJ1-3	TGTGCCAGCAGCGCGGGCCGCTACTCTGGAAACACCATATATTTT	CASSAGRYSGNTIYF
TRBD1	TRBV28	.	TRBJ1-1	TGTGCCATCACCCAGCCGGGACAGGGGAGGACTGAAGCTTTCTTT	CAITQPGQGRTEAFF
.	TRBV28	few	TRBJ2-1	TGTGCCAGCTCCCAGGTGGGCGCAGTTTACAATGAGCAGTTCTTC	CASSQVGAVYNEQFF
.	TRBV10-3	few	TRBJ1-3	TGTGCCATCACGCCTGGGGCAGTCATTCGCTCTGGAAACACCATATATTTT	CAITPGAVIRSGNTIYF
.	TRBV20-1	many	TRBJ1-2	TGCAGTGCTAGAGATCCCACCACGGGACGGTTCTATGGCTACACCTTC	CSARDPTTGRFYGYTF
.	TRBV28	many	TRBJ1-5	TGTGCCAGCAGTAGCCTATCGCCGCCCCAGCATTTT	CASSSLSPPQHF
.	TRBV20-1	.	TRBJ1-4	TGCAGTGCTAGAGATAGGGGCCCAACTAATGAAAAACTGTTTTTT	CSARDRGPTNEKLFF
.	TRBV3-1	.	TRBJ2-1	TGTGCCAGCAGCCAAGTGAGAGAGCAGTTCTTC	CASSQVREQFF
TRBD1	TRBV5-5	.	TRBJ2-1	TGTGCCAGCAGCTTGGCAACAGGGGGGTTCAATGAGCAGTTCTTC	CASSLATGGFNEQFF
.	TRBV6-6	.	TRBJ2-1	TGTGCCAGCAGTTACACCCCCGGGACTGGGCAGTTCTTC	CASSYTPGTGQFF
.	TRBV5-1	few	TRBJ2-3	TGCGCCAGCAGCTTCAGCGGACCCACAGATACGCAGTATTTT	CASSFSGPTDTQYF
.	TRBV29-1	.	TRBJ1-1	TGCAGCGTTGAGATGTGGACTGAAGCTTTCTTT	CSVEMWTEAFF
.	TRBV7-9	many	TRBJ2-3	TGTGCCAGCAGCTTAGCTCATCCGGATACGCAGTATTTT	CASSLAHPDTQYF
TRBD1	TRBV10-3	few	TRBJ2-7	TGTGCCATCAGGATAGGACAGGGCTTCGGCGAGCAGTACTTC	CAIRIGQGFGEQYF
TRBD1	TRBV20-1	.	TRBJ2-1	TGCAGTGCTAGAGCTAGAGACAGGGCCTACAATGAGCAGTTCTTC	CSARARDRAYNEQFF
.	TRBV28	many	TRBJ1-1	TGTGCCAGCAGCTCTCGAAGGGAAGCTTTCTTT	CASSSRREAFF
TRBD2	TRBV20-1	once	TRBJ2-7	TGCAGTGCTAGTAAGCGGGAGAGGAGCGACGAGCAGTACTTC	CSASKRERSDEQYF
.	TRBV15	many	TRBJ2-2	TGTGCCACCAGCAGAAAAAGGGAGCAGGACACCGGGGAGCTGTTTTTT	CATSRKREQDTGELFF
.	TRBV27	.	TRBJ2-7	TGTGCCAGCAGTTTTACAACCTACACCAACTACGAGCAGTACTTC	CASSFTTYTNYEQYF
.	TRBV6-1	many	TRBJ2-7	TGTGCCAGCAGATCACAGGGAAGGACCTACGAGCAGTACTTC	CASRSQGRTYEQYF
TRBD2	TRBV6-2/TRBV6-3	many	TRBJ2-1	TGTGCCAGCAGTTACGGCGGGAGTAGCGTTGAGCAGTTCTTC	CASSYGGSSVEQFF
TRBD1	TRBV27	many	TRBJ1-5	TGTGCCAGCAGTTTATCGGAGTGGGACAGGGGTTGTTGTAGGGATCAGCCCCAGCATTTT	CASSLSEWDRGCCRDQPQHF
TRBD1	TRBV20-1	once	TRBJ2-1	TGCAGTGCTAGAACTCTAGGAGGACAGGGCATCGAGCAGTTCTTC	CSARTLGGQGIEQFF
.	TRBV6-6	once	TRBJ1-2	TGTGCCAGCCGTCACAGGGCGCCTTATGGCTACACCTTC	CASRHRAPYGYTF
TRBD1	TRBV15	few	TRBJ1-3	TGTGCCACCAGCAGCGACAGGGCTGGAAACACCATATATTTT	CATSSDRAGNTIYF
.	TRBV27	many	TRBJ1-2	TGTGCCATCTACCGGGACACCCATAGTAGAGGCTATGGCTACACCTTC	CAIYRDTHSRGYGYTF
TRBD2	TRBV20-1	few	TRBJ2-3	TGCAGTGCTAGCGCTAGCGGGAATACAGATACGCAGTATTTT	CSASASGNTDTQYF
.	TRBV28	many	TRBJ2-2	TGTGCCAGCAGTCCTACCCTAGGAACCGGGGAGCTGTTTTTT	CASSPTLGTGELFF
.	TRBV28	.	TRBJ1-2	TGTGCCAGCGGGAGCAGGCGGTTGGGCTACACCTTC	CASGSRRLGYTF
TRBD1	TRBV20-1	many	TRBJ2-2	TGCAGTGCTTCTCAGGGGGCGGACACCGAGGAGCTGTTTTTT	CSASQGADTEELFF
.	TRBV3-1	.	TRBJ1-1	TGTGCCAGCAGCCTCCTTGGGACGAACACTGAAGCTTTCTTT	CASSLLGTNTEAFF
TRBD2	TRBV7-3	few	TRBJ2-1	TGTGCCAGCAGCCCGGGGGGGGGGAGGAGAGGCTACAATGAGCAGTTCTTC	CASSPGGGRRGYNEQFF
.	TRBV28	many	TRBJ1-2	TGTGCCAGCACCGGGCCTGAGCCGGGCGGCTACACCTTC	CASTGPEPGGYTF
TRBD1	TRBV7-9	.	TRBJ2-7	TGTGCCAGCAGCACAACAGGGGTCGGCTCCTACGAGCAGTACTTC	CASSTTGVGSYEQYF
TRBD1	TRBV6-2/TRBV6-3	.	TRBJ1-5	TGTGCCAGCAGTTACGCGGGACAGGGGTGGAATCAGCCCCAGCATTTT	CASSYAGQGWNQPQHF
.	TRBV7-9	.	TRBJ1-1	TGTGTCAGCATCGATCGCGGGGCCGGCACTGAAGCTTTCTTT	CVSIDRGAGTEAFF
TRBD2	TRBV4-1	.	TRBJ2-7	TGCGCCAGCAGCCAACTTGCCCAGCGGGAGACCCCGGGCACCTACGAGCAGTACTTC	CASSQLAQRETPGTYEQYF
TRBD1	TRBV4-1	.	TRBJ1-5	TGCGCCAGCAGCCAAAAGGGGCAGGGGGGAAGCAATCAGCCCCAGCATTTT	CASSQKGQGGSNQPQHF
.	TRBV28	.	TRBJ1-5	TGTGCCAGCAGCCTGGTACCGCGGCTGCCCCAGCATTTT	CASSLVPRLPQHF
.	TRBV28	many	TRBJ2-4	TGTGCCAGCAGTCCGGGATCCACCAAAAACATTCAGTACTTC	CASSPGSTKNIQYF
.	TRBV7-3	.	TRBJ2-1	TGTGCCAGCAGCTACACCAGTGGCGGCAATGAGCAGTTCTTC	CASSYTSGGNEQFF